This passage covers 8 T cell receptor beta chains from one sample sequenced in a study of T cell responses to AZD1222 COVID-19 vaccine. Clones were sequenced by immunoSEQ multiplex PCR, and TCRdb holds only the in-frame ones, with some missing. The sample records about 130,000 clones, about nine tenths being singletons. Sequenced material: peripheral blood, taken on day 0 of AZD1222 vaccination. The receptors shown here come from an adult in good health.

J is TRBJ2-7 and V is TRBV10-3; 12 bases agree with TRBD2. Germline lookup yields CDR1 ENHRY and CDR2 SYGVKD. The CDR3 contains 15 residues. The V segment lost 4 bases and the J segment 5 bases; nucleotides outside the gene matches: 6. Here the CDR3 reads CAISGTSGGSHEQYF. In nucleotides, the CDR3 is TGTGCCATCAGTGGTACTAGCGGGGGGTCCCACGAGCAGTACTTC.

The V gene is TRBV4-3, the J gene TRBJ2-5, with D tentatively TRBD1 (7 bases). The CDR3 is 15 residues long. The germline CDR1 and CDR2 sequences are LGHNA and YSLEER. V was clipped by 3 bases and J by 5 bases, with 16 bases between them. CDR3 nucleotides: TGCGCCAGCAGCCAGTCCAGGGGGGCGCGGGAGACCCAGTACTTC. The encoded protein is CASSQSRGARETQYF.

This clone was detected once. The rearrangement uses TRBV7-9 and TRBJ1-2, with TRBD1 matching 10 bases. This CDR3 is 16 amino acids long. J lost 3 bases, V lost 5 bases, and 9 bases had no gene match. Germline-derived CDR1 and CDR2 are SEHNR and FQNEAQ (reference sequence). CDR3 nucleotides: TGTGCCAGCAGCGATACGACAGGGGGCGTAGACTATGGCTACACCTTC. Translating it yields CASSDTTGGVDYGYTF.

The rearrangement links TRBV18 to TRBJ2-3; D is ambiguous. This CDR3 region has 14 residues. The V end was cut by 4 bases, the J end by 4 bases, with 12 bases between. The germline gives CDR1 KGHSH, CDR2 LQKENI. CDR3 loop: CASSQGSGADTQYF. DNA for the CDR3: TGTGCCAGCTCACAAGGGTCTGGCGCAGATACGCAGTATTTT.

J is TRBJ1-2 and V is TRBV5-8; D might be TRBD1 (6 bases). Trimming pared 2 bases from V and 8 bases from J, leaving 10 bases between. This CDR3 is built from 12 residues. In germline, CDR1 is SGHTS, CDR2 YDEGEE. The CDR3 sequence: CASSFDRTGYTF. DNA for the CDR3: TGTGCCAGCAGCTTTGACAGGACAGGCTACACCTTC.

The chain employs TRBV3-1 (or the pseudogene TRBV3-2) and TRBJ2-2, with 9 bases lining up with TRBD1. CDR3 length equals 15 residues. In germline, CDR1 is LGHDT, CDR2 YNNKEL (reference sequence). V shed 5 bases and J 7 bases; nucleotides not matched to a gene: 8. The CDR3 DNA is TGTGCCAGCAGCACGGGACAGGGCAACCGCGGGGAGCTGTTTTTT. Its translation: CASSTGQGNRGELFF.

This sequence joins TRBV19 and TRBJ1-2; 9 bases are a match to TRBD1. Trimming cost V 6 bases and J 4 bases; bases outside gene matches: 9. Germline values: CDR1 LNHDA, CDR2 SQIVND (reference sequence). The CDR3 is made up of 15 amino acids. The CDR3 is CASSPTGGARYGYTF. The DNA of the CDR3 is TGTGCCAGTAGCCCCACAGGGGGCGCGCGCTATGGCTACACCTTC.

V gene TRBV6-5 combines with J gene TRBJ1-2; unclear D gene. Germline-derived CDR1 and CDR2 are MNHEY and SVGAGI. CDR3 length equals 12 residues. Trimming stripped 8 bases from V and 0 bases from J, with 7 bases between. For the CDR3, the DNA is TGTGCCAGCGTATCCACTAACTATGGCTACACCTTC. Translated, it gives CASVSTNYGYTF.